This passage covers 16 T cell receptor beta chains from one sample sequenced in a study of tumor-infiltrating lymphocytes in oesophageal squamous cell carcinoma. TCRdb re-analysed the PCR reads in MiXCR, keeping a single row per CDR3 protein. The table records some 14,000 distinct CDR3 sequences, about 53% of them present only once. The sample taken for sequencing was esophageal tumor tissue. These receptors were taken from a male donor with esophageal squamous cell carcinoma.

By sample fraction, this clonotype is medium-sized. The chain combines TRBV6-1 with TRBJ2-7; D is unclear. The germline V gene has CDR1 MNHNS and CDR2 SASEGT. The ends were cut back, 4 bases at V and 1 base at J, with 8 bases in the middle. The CDR3 is 13 residues long. The CDR3 DNA reads TGTGCCAGCAGTGCTTTCGGGTCCTACGAGCAGTACTTC. It codes for CASSAFGSYEQYF.

The V call is TRBV7-9, the J call TRBJ2-4; the match to TRBD2 covers 7 bases. Germline values: CDR1 SEHNR, CDR2 FQNEAQ (reference sequence). J was trimmed by 2 bases and V by 1 base; bases with no gene match: 5. The CDR3 is made up of 16 amino acids. The CDR3 protein is CASSLGQGGSKNIQYF. The CDR3 DNA reads as TGTGCCAGCAGCTTAGGGCAGGGAGGGTCCAAAAACATTCAGTACTTC. The variable domain in full, completed from reference TRBV7-9 and TRBJ2-4, reads DTGVSQNPRHKITKRGQNVTFRCDPISEHNRLYWYRQTLGQGPEFLTYFQNEAQLEKSRLLSDRFSAERPKGSFSTLEIQRTEQGDSAMYLCASSLGQGGSKNIQYFGAGTRLSVL.

By share of the sample, this clonotype is medium-sized. V gene TRBV11-3 combines with J gene TRBJ2-5, with 8 positions matching TRBD1. The V gene's germline CDR1 is SGHNT and CDR2 YENEEA. The CDR3 runs to 14 residues. V dropped 5 bases and J dropped 5; count of bases not matched to a gene: 7. CDR3 bases: TGTGCCAGCAGCCAGACAGGGGCAAGGGAGACCCAGTACTTC. Translating it yields CASSQTGARETQYF.

The DNA of the CDR3 is TGTGCCAGCAGTTACTCGAGCGTCCCGTACAATGAGCAGTTCTTC. Its protein product is CASSYSSVPYNEQFF. The chain carries TRBV6-6 and TRBJ2-1; no clear D gene. Deletions cut 0 bases from V and 4 bases from J, with 10 bases between. This CDR3 contains 15 residues. In germline, CDR1 is MNHNY, CDR2 SVGAGI (reference sequence).

The V gene is TRBV27, the J gene TRBJ2-5, with 9 bases lining up with TRBD1. J was trimmed by 5 bases and V by 5 bases; bases with no gene match: 12. The CDR3 has 16 residues. Germline CDR1 reads MNHEY; CDR2 reads SMNVEV (reference sequence). Here the CDR3 DNA reads TGTGCCAGCAGTCCCTTGATAGACAGGGGGGATGAGACCCAGTACTTC. It translates to CASSPLIDRGDETQYF.

This clonotype was counted at least ten times. A single base separates this from a much larger clone, so it may be a read error. CDR3 protein: CASSLGLSYDEQYF. The DNA for the CDR3 is TGTGCCAGCAGCTTAGGTCTATCTTACGACGAGCAGTACTTC. The chain employs TRBV11-3 and TRBJ2-7; D is undetermined. This CDR3 has 14 amino acids. With 1 base removed from V and 5 bases from J, the gap between germline ends came to 12 bases. Germline assignment: CDR1 SGHNT and CDR2 YENEEA.

As to this clonotype: The CDR3 does not close with the conserved phenylalanine or tryptophan, likely indicating a read error. The limits of the CDR3 on the DNA are not certain, so only TCRdb's listed CDR3 is given. The chain is built from TRBV7-2 and TRBJ2-6; TRBD1 is the table's D call and was not checked against the DNA. The CDR3 is 16 residues long, counting both termini. Germline lookup yields CDR1 SGHTA and CDR2 FQGNSA. The chain's CDR3 is CASSSDSYNSPLHFGP.

The V call is TRBV7-4, the J call TRBJ1-1; no reliable D call. This CDR3 has 15 residues. Trimming shortened V by 1 base and J by 1 base, and 10 bases separated the two germline ends. Germline assignment: CDR1 SGHVT and CDR2 SQSDAQ. The chain's CDR3 is CASSLVETKNTEAFF. The CDR3 nucleotides are TGTGCCAGCAGCTTAGTGGAGACGAAGAACACTGAAGCTTTCTTT.

This chain uses TRBV11-2 with TRBJ2-7; tentative D call: TRBD2 (6 bases). The CDR3 extends over 15 amino acids. V was cut by 5 bases and J by 7 bases, with 21 bases left in between. In germline, CDR1 is SGHAT, CDR2 FQNNGV. For the CDR3, the DNA is TGTGCCAGCAGCGGGGGAGGCGGACGATACAATGAGCAGTACTTC. Translated: CASSGGGGRYNEQYF. The variable domain in full, completed from reference TRBV11-2 and TRBJ2-7, reads EAGVAQSPRYKIIEKRQSVAFWCNPISGHATLYWYQQILGQGPKLLIQFQNNGVVDDSQLPKDRFSAERLKGVDSTLKIQPAKLEDSAVYLCASSGGGGRYNEQYFGPGTRLTVT.

This CDR3 is CASGIGYGYTF. The DNA for the CDR3 is TGTGCCTCGGGGATTGGCTATGGCTACACCTTC. J is TRBJ1-2 and V is TRBV28; unclear D gene. Germline CDR1 and CDR2: MDHEN and SYDVKM. The CDR3 runs to 11 residues. The V end was cut by 11 bases, the J end by 4 bases, with 11 bases between.

J is TRBJ2-7 and V is TRBV7-2, with D uncertain. The end of the DNA aligns better with TRBJ2-5, so the J call may be wrong. CDR3 length: 13 amino acids. Looked up from germline, CDR1 is SGHTA and CDR2 is FQGNSA. In DNA form, the CDR3 reads TGTGCCAGCAGTCCTACTCAGACGGAGACCCAGTACTTC. This gives the protein CASSPTQTETQYF.

At least ten counts were recorded for this clonotype. V and J are TRBV24-1 and TRBJ2-1; 10 nucleotides agree with TRBD2. Germline V gives CDR1 KGHDR, CDR2 SFDVKD. The CDR3 spans 18 residues. The ends lost 0 bases at V and 9 bases at J; junction bases unmatched: 13. CDR3 sequence (DNA): TGTGCCACCAGTGATTTGAGCCTTACAGCGGGAGGGCCGGGTGAGCAGTTCTTC. Translating it yields CATSDLSLTAGGPGEQFF.

The rearrangement uses TRBV7-3 and TRBJ2-3, with 9 bases fitting TRBD2. Germline V lookup: CDR1 SGHTA, CDR2 FQGTGA. The junction had 18 bases not matched to a gene; V was cut back by 8 bases and J by 3 bases. This CDR3 comprises 18 residues. DNA for the CDR3: TGTGCCAGCCTCCGTGCGGGAGGGCGAGGTCGCGGTACAGATACGCAGTATTTT. It is translated as CASLRAGGRGRGTDTQYF. The full variable domain, completed using reference TRBV7-3 and TRBJ2-3, is GAGVSQTPSNKVTEKGKYVELRCDPISGHTALYWYRQSLGQGPEFLIYFQGTGAADDSGLPNDRFFAVRPEGSVSTLKIQRTERGDSAVYLCASLRAGGRGRGTDTQYFGPGTRLTVL.

By frequency in the sample, this clonotype is medium-sized. The chain couples TRBV12-3 or TRBV12-4 to TRBJ1-6; D not certain. V gave up 1 base and J gave up 0 bases, with 13 bases separating them. The CDR3 has 18 amino acids. The CDR3 DNA reads TGTGCCAGCAGTTTAGTACGGCGGCCCTTCTCCTATAATTCACCCCTCCACTTT. Translation: CASSLVRRPFSYNSPLHF.

The chain joins TRBV7-2 to TRBJ2-3; TRBD2 matches 8 bases. V lost 4 bases to trimming and J lost 8 bases; unmatched junction nucleotides: 11. In germline, CDR1 is SGHTA, CDR2 FQGNSA. The CDR3 has 15 amino acids. CDR3 sequence reads: CASSSTSGPQGTQYF. In nucleotides, the CDR3 is TGTGCCAGCAGCTCCACTAGCGGACCTCAGGGTACGCAGTATTTT.

The chain is built from TRBV6-1 and TRBJ1-1; no firm D call. Trimming stripped 5 bases from V and 3 bases from J, with 10 bases between. Germline assignment: CDR1 MNHNS and CDR2 SASEGT. The CDR3 sequence is 13 residues long. The chain's CDR3 is CASSRNWDTEAFF. The CDR3 DNA reads TGTGCCAGCAGTCGAAATTGGGACACTGAAGCTTTCTTT.